Presented here are 7 T cell receptor beta chains from one specimen sequenced in a study of regulatory T cells in long-lasting Graves disease. As to time point: newly diagnosed GD, antithyroid drugs for less than 3 months. PBMCs were the source of the RNA used for TCR sequencing. CDR3 regions were amplified by Arm-PCR using iRepertoire HTBI primers to build TCR beta libraries. MiXCR was run by TCRdb on the multiplex PCR reads, yielding one entry per CDR3 protein. The table lists 360,000 or so distinct CDR3 sequences, about 11% of them singletons. These data also featured in a second study, about T cells in Graves' hyperthyroidism and ophthalmopathy.

Sequencing was performed on peripheral blood mononuclear cells (PBMCs), taken at new diagnosis, from a patient treated with antithyroid drugs. Source of these receptors: a woman in her late teens or twenties with Graves disease.

This chain joins TRBV20-1 and TRBJ2-2, with TRBD2 matching over 7 bases. Germline values: CDR1 DFQATT, CDR2 SNEGSKA (reference sequence). This CDR3 has 14 amino acids. Losses at the gene ends were 3 bases for V and 6 bases for J; bases not matched to a gene: 7. Here the CDR3 reads CSASRLAGAGELFF. Written as DNA, the CDR3 is TGCAGTGCTAGCCGCCTCGCGGGGGCCGGGGAGCTGTTTTTT.

This clonotype has a handful of counts. The chain recombines TRBV4-1 with TRBJ2-3; 13 bases agree with TRBD2. The CDR3 loop spans 17 amino acids. Trimming cost V 2 bases and J 2 bases; bases outside gene matches: 4. CDR1 is MGHRA, CDR2 YSYEKL, per germline. The CDR3 nucleotides are TGCGCCAGCAGCCAACGGGGACTAGCGGGAAACACAGATACGCAGTATTTT. Residues: CASSQRGLAGNTDTQYF.

This clonotype appeared many times. This rearrangement joins TRBV28 to TRBJ2-2; D possibly corresponds to TRBD2 (5 bases). CDR1 is MDHEN, CDR2 SYDVKM, per germline. Trimming took 6 bases from V and 4 from J, leaving 21 bases between them. The CDR3 sequence is 17 residues long. The CDR3 DNA sequence: TGTGCCAGCAGAGGGAGCTACCCCCCCCTAATCACCGGGGAGCTGTTTTTT. Amino acids: CASRGSYPPLITGELFF. Variable domain in full (rest from reference TRBV28 and TRBJ2-2): DVKVTQSSRYLVKRTGEKVFLECVQDMDHENMFWYRQDPGLGLRLIYFSYDVKMKEKGDIPEGYSVSREKKERFSLILESASTNQTSMYLCASRGSYPPLITGELFFGEGSRLTVL.

V and J are TRBV4-2 and TRBJ2-2; TRBD2 is a possible D gene (7 bases). Per germline, CDR1 LGHNA and CDR2 YNFKEQ. The CDR3 runs to 16 residues. V was shortened by 2 bases and J by 5 bases, with 15 bases between the two germline ends. CDR3 bases: TGTGCCAGCAGCCAACCACTAGCGAGGGGGACCGGGGAGCTGTTTTTT. Protein sequence: CASSQPLARGTGELFF.

The chain recombines TRBV6-5 with TRBJ2-1; possible D gene TRBD2, 5 bases. Between the trimmed V and J ends, which lost 0 bases and 4 bases, there was a span of 13 bases. This CDR3 is built from 16 residues. Germline values: CDR1 MNHEY, CDR2 SVGAGI. The CDR3 region is CASSYSGLAWYNEQFF. CDR3 bases: TGTGCCAGCAGTTACTCAGGGTTAGCGTGGTACAATGAGCAGTTCTTC.

The genes are TRBV19 and TRBJ1-2; possible D gene TRBD1, 5 bases. Per germline, CDR1 LNHDA and CDR2 SQIVND (reference sequence). Trimming cost V 3 bases and J 6 bases, with 8 bases left between them. The length of the CDR3 is 12 residues. The CDR3 region is CASSIGGDGYTF. CDR3 coding DNA: TGTGCCAGTAGTATCGGAGGGGATGGCTACACCTTC.

This clonotype has just a few counts. This chain links TRBV3-1 with TRBJ2-4; 8 nucleotides agree with TRBD2. From germline, CDR1 is LGHDT and CDR2 YNNKEL (reference sequence). This CDR3 contains 15 residues. The trim removed 2 bases at V and 3 bases at J, leaving 3 bases unmatched. CDR3 region: CASSQRGGDKNIQYF. CDR3 nucleotides: TGTGCCAGCAGCCAACGGGGGGGTGACAAAAACATTCAGTACTTC.